This TCR beta chain was recorded in a study of blood T cell repertoires in COVID-19. Overall study: Donors in the United States, Italy and Spain gave samples during acute or convalescent COVID-19. The analysed material was cDNA or gDNA that came from T cells, B-cell-depleted T cells, or PBMCs.

In the authors' methods: Nucleated cell number was recorded as an estimate derived from reference gene primer amplification. Only in-frame clones appear in the TCRdb table, and some are missing; sequencing was by immunoSEQ multiplex PCR. The DNA gave D and trimming, while V, J and clone size come from that table. The sample holds 45,000 to 65,000 clones, approximately 80% seen once. This CDR3 has 11 amino acids. V lost 5 bases, J lost 4 bases, and 8 bases lay in between. Germline assignment: CDR1 DFQATT and CDR2 SNEGSKA (reference sequence). Sequenced sample: peripheral blood. This receptor was obtained from a human donor in a cohort sampled during active COVID-19. The J gene is TRBJ1-2, the V gene TRBV20-1; no definite D call. Here the CDR3 DNA reads TGCAGTGCTGCAGGAGGCTATGGCTACACCTTC. The encoded protein is CSAAGGYGYTF.